These 3 T cell receptor beta chains were all obtained from the same sample, sequenced in a study of blood T cell dynamics during melanoma immunotherapy. TCRdb's copy holds only in-frame clones and misses some; the assay was immunoSEQ multiplex PCR. The data contain roughly 29,000 clones, around 80% of them singletons. Time point given: week 3, after first cycle of checkpoint inhibitor. The material sequenced was blood, taken from a patient treated with checkpoint blockade. The receptors were gathered from a human donor with melanoma.

The chain is built from TRBV6-5 and TRBJ1-5, with D possibly being TRBD1 (5 bases). CDR1 MNHEY and CDR2 SVGAGI come from the germline V gene. V shed 6 bases and J shed 0 bases, with 12 bases lying between them. CDR3 size: 15 residues. CDR3 in DNA: TGTGCCAGCAGAGGATCAGGGTATAGCAATCAGCCCCAGCATTTT. Amino acid sequence: CASRGSGYSNQPQHF.

V gene TRBV7-9 combines with J gene TRBJ2-7; TRBD2 might be the D (6 bases). Per germline, CDR1 SEHNR and CDR2 FQNEAQ (reference sequence). Trimming removed 1 base at V and 3 bases at J, with 16 bases between. The CDR3 is made up of 16 amino acids. CDR3 coding DNA: TGTGCCAGCAGCTTAGTGTCGCAGGGCGGGGACTACGAGCAGTACTTC. This translates into CASSLVSQGGDYEQYF.

This clone was detected only once. V is TRBV6-4 and J is TRBJ2-7; 8 nucleotides align to TRBD2. The CDR3 loop spans 15 amino acids. V gave up 6 bases and J gave up 1 base; unmatched junction bases: 8. Germline values: CDR1 MRHNA, CDR2 SNTAGT. The CDR3 sequence: CASSTSAGGSYEQYF. CDR3 sequence (DNA): TGTGCCAGCAGCACTTCTGCGGGAGGATCCTACGAGCAGTACTTC.